This TCR beta chain came from a study of lymphopenia after photon versus proton radiotherapy. Trimming removed 0 bases at V and 7 bases at J, with 8 bases between. There are 14 residues in the CDR3. The V gene's germline CDR1 is SGHRS and CDR2 YFSETQ. Study-level results: After lymphocyte nadir, photon-treated repertoires showed oligoclonal expansion, especially CD8+ Temra. Larger post-nadir TCR diversity loss correlated inversely with survival in deceased patients. Proton therapy kept repertoires fairly stable, unlike photons, which gained effector/memory cells.

Produced via immunoSEQ multiplex PCR; TCRdb's table is partial and in-frame only. Here the sample spans roughly 38,000 clones, 92% being singletons. This clone was recorded a few times. Antigen unknown. The chain employs TRBV5-1 and TRBJ1-6; no firm D call. The sample here was peripheral blood, taken from a patient treated with photon-based radiotherapy. This receptor was obtained from a man in his sixties with cholangiocarcinoma. The CDR3 sequence: CASSLDGLNSPLHF. The CDR3 nucleotides read TGCGCCAGCAGCTTGGACGGTTTGAATTCACCCCTCCACTTT.